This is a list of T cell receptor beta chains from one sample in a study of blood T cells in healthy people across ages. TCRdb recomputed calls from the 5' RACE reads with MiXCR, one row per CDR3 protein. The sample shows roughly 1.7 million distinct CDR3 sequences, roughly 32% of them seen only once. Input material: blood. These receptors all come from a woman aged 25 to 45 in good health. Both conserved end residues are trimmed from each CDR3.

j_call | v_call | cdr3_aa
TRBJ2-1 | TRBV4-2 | ASSQEALAGGVNERF
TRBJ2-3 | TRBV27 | ASSRIHLTDTQY
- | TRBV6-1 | ASSESRTQY
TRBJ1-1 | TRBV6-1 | ASLIGGTEAF
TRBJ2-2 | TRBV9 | ASSVDSGELF
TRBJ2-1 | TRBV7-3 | ASSLTSSGSYNEQF
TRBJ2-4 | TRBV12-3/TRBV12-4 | AGSLAAGYEQY
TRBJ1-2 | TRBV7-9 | TSSSGDSYGYT
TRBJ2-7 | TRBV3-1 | ASGQARLAGKTYEQY
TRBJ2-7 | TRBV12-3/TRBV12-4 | ASSFSGGKTYEQY